Only a few counts were recorded for the clone carrying this TCR beta chain. The target antigen is unknown. The use of a sample-barcoded 5' primer and a J-beta primer mix characterized a second PCR of 7 to 11 cycles. TCRdb independently ran MiXCR on the 5' RACE reads; one entry per CDR3 protein. The data contain about a million distinct CDR3 sequences, roughly 51% of them singletons. This entry is derived from a study of blood T cells in healthy people across ages. Background on the study: About one barcoded TCR beta cDNA was captured per two T cells.

Regarding the study as a whole: In these data, TCR beta diversity tracked strongly with naive T cell percentage. With donor CMV status unknown, expanded clonotype changes were possibly confounded.

The germline CDR1 and CDR2 sequences are LNHNV and YYDKDF (reference sequence). The germline V and J ends were trimmed by 0 bases and 4 bases, with 9 bases remaining between them. The CDR3 loop spans 14 amino acids. Peripheral blood samples of 9 to 10 milliliters were drawn from each donor. The sequenced sample was blood. The TCR was taken from a woman in her fifties or sixties in good health. The J gene is TRBJ1-2, the V gene TRBV15; D is unresolved. CDR3 residues: CATSREVTGYGYTF. The CDR3 DNA reads TGTGCCACCAGCAGAGAAGTTACGGGCTATGGCTACACCTTC.